A selection of T cell receptor beta chains follows, all from one sample in a study of cytomegalovirus exposure and HLA in healthy donors. Only in-frame clones appear in the TCRdb table, and some are missing; sequencing was by immunoSEQ multiplex PCR. The table has 150,000 or so clones, approximately 79% seen once. The material sequenced was PBMCs. The receptors shown here come from a woman aged 40-49 years in good health and CMV-seropositive. Both conserved end residues are trimmed from each CDR3. Fields, in order: CDR3 protein, J gene, V gene.

ASFGGNEKLF	TRBJ1-4	TRBV2
ASSQESVTGEAF	TRBJ1-1	TRBV4-2
ASSFYASGDYEQY	TRBJ2-7	TRBV5-6
ASSMSTGLGTEAF	TRBJ1-1	TRBV5-1
ASSQLQSSYNSPLH	TRBJ1-6	TRBV4-1
ASRNQRGYT	TRBJ1-2	TRBV2
ASSSSGRMNTEAF	TRBJ1-1	TRBV6-5
ASSSRDRANNEQF	TRBJ2-1	TRBV28
ASSRTGFSYEQY	TRBJ2-7	TRBV27
ASRETGGTEAF	TRBJ1-1	TRBV2
ATQGRGDTQY	TRBJ2-3	TRBV2
SAGPYEQY	TRBJ2-7	TRBV20-1
ASSDRGHGTEAF	TRBJ1-1	TRBV2
ASSQTTGSGYT	TRBJ1-2	TRBV28
ASSFPVGQDYGYT	TRBJ1-2	TRBV28
ASRQGQGGYNEQF	TRBJ2-1	TRBV2
ASSQGVSTGELF	TRBJ2-2	TRBV4-2
ASSPGPWGDEKLF	TRBJ1-4	TRBV6-6
ASSILRSGAFSSTDTQY	TRBJ2-3	TRBV19
ASSDGGAYEQY	TRBJ2-7	TRBV6-5
ASSLDRTGINTGELF	TRBJ2-2	TRBV7-3
ASSSQGAQETQY	TRBJ2-5	TRBV5-1
ATQQGAWVYGYT	TRBJ1-2	TRBV6-1
ASSLAFGNSPLH	TRBJ1-6	TRBV5-5
ATSRFRLASGGPISYEQY	TRBJ2-7	TRBV15
ASSAAPQGSGANVLT	TRBJ2-6	TRBV9
AAKRGGSTDTQY	TRBJ2-3	TRBV10-3
ASSLAGRGGTQY	TRBJ2-5	TRBV5-1
ASSTRQGANYGYT	TRBJ1-2	TRBV6-5